These 17 T cell receptor beta chains were sequenced from one sample in a study of cytomegalovirus exposure and HLA in healthy donors. Sequencing was performed with immunoSEQ multiplex PCR; in TCRdb, only in-frame clones are kept and a portion is missing. This sample yields roughly 79,000 clones, of which 93% are seen a single time; about 0.7% belongs to the top ten. Specimen: PBMCs. These receptors were collected from a man in his late teens or twenties in good health and CMV-seronegative.

This clone was counted between two and nine times. This chain connects TRBV6-1 to TRBJ1-1; D unclear. The CDR3 totals 13 residues. The germline V and J ends were trimmed by 2 bases and 10 bases, with 14 bases remaining between them. Germline values: CDR1 MNHNS, CDR2 SASEGT. DNA of the CDR3: TGTGCCAGCAGTGAAAGCGGAATGGGGAGAGCTTTCTTT. Translating it yields CASSESGMGRAFF.

This chain links TRBV5-1 with TRBJ2-5, with 7 positions matching TRBD2. Germline CDR1 and CDR2: SGHRS and YFSETQ. V lost 7 bases and J lost 4; bases outside the gene matches: 7. This CDR3 is 13 amino acids long. CDR3 residues: CASASGGGETQYF. CDR3 nucleotides: TGCGCCAGCGCCTCGGGGGGAGGAGAGACCCAGTACTTC.

V is TRBV4-2 and J is TRBJ2-3; TRBD2 agrees at 11 bases. Germline assignment: CDR1 LGHNA and CDR2 YNFKEQ. The length of the CDR3 is 17 residues. Germline trimming cut 0 bases from V and 5 bases from J; bases unmatched to any gene: 7. The CDR3 is CASSQDGGLAGGDTQYF. The CDR3 nucleotides are TGTGCCAGCAGCCAAGATGGGGGCCTAGCGGGGGGAGATACGCAGTATTTT.

As regards this clone: Other DNA sequences within the sample encode an identical CDR3. The J gene is TRBJ1-2, the V gene TRBV7-9, with D unclear. CDR1 is SEHNR, CDR2 FQNEAQ, per germline (reference sequence). V gave up 1 base and J gave up 3 bases, with 6 bases separating them. The CDR3 consists of 13 residues. DNA of the CDR3: TGTGCCAGCAGCTTAGGTCGAGACTATGGCTACACCTTC. Translated: CASSLGRDYGYTF.

The J gene is TRBJ1-5, the V gene TRBV4-1; 12 nucleotides agree with TRBD1. Germline V lookup: CDR1 MGHRA, CDR2 YSYEKL. This CDR3 contains 19 residues. V lost 5 bases to trimming and J lost 0 bases; unmatched junction nucleotides: 11. The CDR3 nucleotides read TGCGCCAGCAGCTTGCGCGGGACAGGGGGCTTCGATAGCAATCAGCCCCAGCATTTT. Translated: CASSLRGTGGFDSNQPQHF.

V usage is TRBV9 and J usage is TRBJ2-5; D is perhaps TRBD2 (6 bases). The V end lost 0 bases, the J end lost 4 bases, and 10 bases lay between the germline ends. The germline V gene has CDR1 SGDLS and CDR2 YYNGEE. CDR3 length: 14 amino acids. The CDR3 DNA sequence: TGTGCCAGCAGCGTAGGTGGCGGGACAGAGACCCAGTACTTC. This gives the protein CASSVGGGTETQYF.

There are many counts of this clone. The CDR3, as DNA: TGTGCCAGCAGCCAAGATGGCCTAGCGGGAGGGGGCTACAATGAGCAGTTCTTC. As protein: CASSQDGLAGGGYNEQFF. The chain recombines TRBV4-2 with TRBJ2-1; 12 positions match TRBD2. Germline CDR1 is LGHNA and CDR2 is YNFKEQ. The V gene end was trimmed by 0 bases and the J gene end by 3 bases; junction bases not matched to a gene: 6. This CDR3 has 18 amino acids.

The chain has TRBV2 and TRBJ2-1, with 11 bases lining up with TRBD1. This CDR3 spans 15 amino acids. The J segment lost 9 bases and the V segment lost 7 bases, leaving 11 bases of the junction unmatched. Germline V lookup: CDR1 SNHLY, CDR2 FYNNEI. The CDR3 loop reads CASNPDRGQRGEQFF. DNA of the CDR3: TGTGCCAGCAATCCGGACAGGGGGCAAAGAGGTGAGCAGTTCTTC.

This chain connects TRBV10-3 to TRBJ1-1; D uncertain. This CDR3 spans 16 amino acids. V lost 0 bases to trimming and J lost 5 bases, with 16 bases between them. Germline CDR1 is ENHRY and CDR2 is SYGVKD. CDR3 protein: CAISESMDSPRTEAFF. CDR3 DNA sequence: TGTGCCATCAGTGAGTCGATGGATTCCCCCAGGACTGAAGCTTTCTTT.

The chain joins TRBV29-1 to TRBJ2-2; 7 bases line up with TRBD2. The CDR3 consists of 13 residues. From germline, CDR1 is SQVTM and CDR2 ANQGSEA. Trimming took 3 bases from V and 6 from J; bases not matched to a gene: 4. As DNA, the CDR3 is TGCAGCGTTGATAGGGGAGGGGCCGGGGAGCTGTTTTTT. Its protein is CSVDRGGAGELFF.

The chain employs TRBV7-2 and TRBJ2-7; tentative D call: TRBD1 (5 bases). Germline CDR1 SGHTA, CDR2 FQGNSA. The CDR3 sequence is 15 residues long. V lost 5 bases and J lost 1, with 15 bases in between. The CDR3 DNA follows: TGTGCCAGCAGCCCATCACAAGGGGCGTCCTACGAGCAGTACTTC. Protein product: CASSPSQGASYEQYF.

A single count supports this clone. Distinct nucleotide sequences in the sample also encode this CDR3. This CDR3 is CASSYSRNTEAFF. The CDR3 DNA is TGTGCCAGCAGTTACTCGAGGAACACTGAAGCTTTCTTT. The chain joins TRBV6-5 to TRBJ1-1, with D uncertain. Germline-derived CDR1 and CDR2 are MNHEY and SVGAGI. This CDR3 has 13 amino acids. V was cut by 0 bases and J by 1 base, with 3 bases left in between.

The chain is built from TRBV18 and TRBJ1-5; D unclear. V was pared by 1 base and J by 7 bases, with 11 bases between. The length of the CDR3 is 14 residues. Germline V lookup: CDR1 KGHSH, CDR2 LQKENI. This CDR3 is CASSPRRDSQPQHF. Here the CDR3 DNA reads TGTGCCAGCTCACCACGGAGGGATTCGCAGCCCCAGCATTTT.

The DNA for the CDR3 is TGTGCCAGCAGTTTTACCGGGGGGCGAAACTATGGCTACACCTTC. Its protein is CASSFTGGRNYGYTF. The chain combines TRBV27 with TRBJ1-2; D may be TRBD1 (6 bases). Trimming removed 3 bases from V and 2 bases from J, with 13 bases in between. Germline CDR1 is MNHEY and CDR2 is SMNVEV (reference sequence). This CDR3 contains 15 residues.

The chain employs TRBV18 and TRBJ1-1; D gene uncertain. The CDR3 has 14 amino acids. Germline lookup yields CDR1 KGHSH and CDR2 LQKENI. Trimming stripped 2 bases from V and 4 bases from J, with 11 bases between. This chain's CDR3 is CASSPFGSGTEAFF. The CDR3 DNA is TGTGCCAGCTCACCATTCGGTTCGGGCACTGAAGCTTTCTTT.

The chain uses TRBV19 and TRBJ2-5, with TRBD1 matching 7 bases. Trimming took 6 bases from V and 2 from J; bases not matched to a gene: 12. Germline values: CDR1 LNHDA, CDR2 SQIVND (reference sequence). The CDR3 length is 16 residues. CDR3 bases: TGTGCCAGTAGCCGATTCCGACAGGGACCTCAAGAGACCCAGTACTTC. Translating it yields CASSRFRQGPQETQYF.

The V gene is TRBV29-1, the J gene TRBJ1-1; D not certain. Trimming left V 5 bases short and J 3 bases short, with 13 bases between. The CDR3 extends over 13 amino acids. Looked up from germline, CDR1 is SQVTM and CDR2 is ANQGSEA. This chain's CDR3 is CSVIRGADTEAFF. CDR3 nucleotide sequence: TGCAGCGTTATACGCGGAGCGGACACTGAAGCTTTCTTT.